What follows is one TCR beta chain and its context. Its antigen is currently not known. No qualities accompany the bases; no much larger clone lies one base away. The data stem from a study of CD4+ T cells in melanoma (dated 2022 in TCRdb). Notes on the research overall: The study investigated neoantigen-specific CD4+ T cells in human melanoma. What the study reported, not specific to this receptor: According to the report, neoantigen-specific CD4+ T cells in melanoma displayed diverse differentiation states. The report described a correlation between neoantigen-specific CD4+ T cells and the function of CD8+ T cells, macrophages and B cells.

The germline V gene (reference sequence) specifies SGHKS as CDR1 and YYEKEE as CDR2. The CDR3 starts with the cysteine, ends with the phenylalanine, and has 12 residues. Only the CDR3 region is kept as DNA, spanning 36 bases read in frame from base 1. The V and J ends are trimmed by 1 base and 1 base, leaving 3 bases between them. Library preparation used the immunoSEQ multiplex PCR assay. The source is immuneACCESS, and TCRdb retained only in-frame sequences with V and J called. Part of the clones is not carried over; for the studies checked, unresolved V genes explain less than half of this, and the remainder is unexplained. Here the sample has about 3,800 clones; roughly 65% occur a single time. 20% to 25% of the sample is held by the ten biggest clonotypes. Patients with melanoma were used as donors.

Specimen: cells from a culture (not recorded whether cultured in vitro). Recombination linked TRBV5-5 to TRBJ2-7, with no D gene named confidently. The receptor comes from a human donor with melanoma. The CDR3: CASSLKSYEQYF. The nucleotide sequence is TGTGCCAGCAGCTTGAAATCCTACGAGCAGTACTTC.